This TCR beta chain appears in the sequencing data of a study of T cell responses to AZD1222 COVID-19 vaccine. Study-level points and caveats: Repertoires in all cases were sampled only once the peak T cell response had passed. Recipients of two AZD1222 doses showed rising Spike-specific TCR breadth and depth. A reported finding is that nearly half of spike-specific TCRs target unmutated variant regions.

In this sample, this clone turned up once. What it binds is not known. Produced via immunoSEQ multiplex PCR; TCRdb's table is partial and in-frame only. The sample records fewer than 140,000 clones, roughly 90% being singletons. The CDR3 runs to 15 residues. The germline V gene has CDR1 MDHEN and CDR2 SYDVKM. Trimming removed 6 bases at V and 0 bases at J, with 15 bases between. This material consisted of peripheral blood, taken on day 0 of AZD1222 vaccination. The chain uses TRBV28 and TRBJ2-7; tentative D call: TRBD1 (5 bases). The clonotype originates from an adult in good health. The CDR3 DNA sequence: TGTGCCAGCAGGCGGACGGCTGACAGCTCCTACGAGCAGTACTTC. Protein product: CASRRTADSSYEQYF. Filled out from reference TRBV28 and TRBJ2-7, the complete variable domain reads DVKVTQSSRYLVKRTGEKVFLECVQDMDHENMFWYRQDPGLGLRLIYFSYDVKMKEKGDIPEGYSVSREKKERFSLILESASTNQTSMYLCASRRTADSSYEQYFGPGTRLTVT.